This T cell receptor (beta chain) came from a study of T cell repertoires in aging, cancer and after chemotherapy. The study's findings and limits: In cancer patients, declining TCR diversity with age involved lost richness and lost evenness.

This clonotype is termed medium-sized (0.01 to 0.1%). The target antigen is unknown. TCR beta rearrangements were amplified from peripheral blood genomic DNA. Multiplex touch-down PCR with TRB-A/B primers amplified rearranged V-D-J TRB sequences. TCRdb reprocessed the multiplex PCR reads via MiXCR and lists one record per CDR3 protein. This table has about 6,700 distinct CDR3 sequences, roughly 22% appearing once. The receptor was derived from a human donor with a blood cancer. The sample consisted of blood.

CDR3 DNA sequence: TGTGCCAGCACTAGGGGGCTGGGTGAAAAACTGTTTTTT. This translates into CASTRGLGEKLFF. The genes are TRBV6-5 and TRBJ1-4, with TRBD1 matching 7 bases. V gave up 7 bases and J gave up 7 bases; unmatched junction bases: 6. Germline CDR1 MNHEY, CDR2 SVGAGI. The CDR3 is 13 amino acids.